One and the same sample provided the 15 T cell receptor beta chains below, sequenced in a study of blood T cell repertoires in COVID-19. Here immunoSEQ multiplex PCR was the method, and the copy in TCRdb shows in-frame clones only, minus some. Of approximately 210,000 clones detected, more than 70% appear once; the ten largest clones hold 5% to 7.5%. The specimen sequenced was peripheral blood. The source of these receptors is a middle-aged woman who had recovered from COVID-19.

This clone was seen a handful of times. The chain carries TRBV5-5 and TRBJ2-5, with 9 positions matching TRBD1. Germline CDR1 SGHKS, CDR2 YYEKEE (reference sequence). The CDR3 contains 17 residues. Germline trimming cut 1 base from V and 5 bases from J; bases unmatched to any gene: 12. The DNA of the CDR3 is TGTGCCAGCAGCTTGTCGGCGGGACAGGGTAGAGAGGAGACCCAGTACTTC. Residues: CASSLSAGQGREETQYF.

The gene calls are TRBV11-2 and TRBJ1-3; D may be TRBD1 (6 bases). V was pared by 0 bases and J by 2 bases, with 8 bases between. This CDR3 region has 15 residues. Germline loops: CDR1 SGHAT, CDR2 FQNNGV. The CDR3 here is CASSLEWTAGNTIYF. The DNA for the CDR3 is TGTGCCAGCAGCTTAGAATGGACAGCTGGAAACACCATATATTTT.

This clone has just one count. V is TRBV5-1 and J is TRBJ1-1; 7 nucleotides match TRBD1. CDR3 size: 14 residues. The ends lost 0 bases at V and 3 bases at J; junction bases unmatched: 2. Germline CDR1 is SGHRS and CDR2 is YFSETQ. CDR3: CASSLGGGYTEAFF. The CDR3 DNA is TGCGCCAGCAGCTTGGGAGGGGGCTACACTGAAGCTTTCTTT.

The table lists this clone with a few counts. The chain carries TRBV6-1 and TRBJ2-2, with TRBD1 matching over 7 bases. Per the germline V gene, CDR1 is MNHNS and CDR2 is SASEGT. V shed 3 bases and J 4 bases; nucleotides not matched to a gene: 8. This CDR3 comprises 16 residues. CDR3 coding DNA: TGTGCCAGCAGTGAGTTAAGGGGGCGAGGCACCGGGGAGCTGTTTTTT. As protein: CASSELRGRGTGELFF.

V usage is TRBV20-1 and J usage is TRBJ2-1, with TRBD2 identical over 10 bases. Trimming cost V 3 bases and J 8 bases; bases outside gene matches: 7. Germline V gene lookup returns CDR1 DFQATT and CDR2 SNEGSKA (reference sequence). The CDR3 runs to 14 residues. The CDR3 nucleotides are TGCAGTGCTAGTAGGACTAGCGGTAACGATGAGCAGTTCTTC. The encoded protein is CSASRTSGNDEQFF.

The chain has TRBV20-1 and TRBJ2-1; a weak D match, TRBD1 (5 bases). The V end was cut by 3 bases, the J end by 6 bases, with 12 bases between. CDR3 size: 13 residues. Germline CDR1 reads DFQATT; CDR2 reads SNEGSKA (reference sequence). This CDR3 reads CSASKLQGNEQFF. Here the CDR3 DNA reads TGCAGTGCTAGTAAGCTTCAGGGCAATGAGCAGTTCTTC.

J is TRBJ2-6 and V is TRBV7-9; TRBD2 aligns across 12 bases. The trim removed 3 bases at V and 2 bases at J, leaving 2 bases unmatched. The CDR3 spans 17 residues. The germline CDR1 and CDR2 sequences are SEHNR and FQNEAQ (reference sequence). CDR3 sequence: CASSLSSGRAGANVLTF. CDR3 bases: TGTGCCAGCAGCTTGTCTAGCGGGAGGGCTGGGGCCAACGTCCTGACTTTC. Complete variable domain (other parts from reference TRBV7-9 and TRBJ2-6): DTGVSQNPRHKITKRGQNVTFRCDPISEHNRLYWYRQTLGQGPEFLTYFQNEAQLEKSRLLSDRFSAERPKGSFSTLEIQRTEQGDSAMYLCASSLSSGRAGANVLTFGAGSRLTVL.

V and J are TRBV27 and TRBJ1-5; maybe TRBD1 (5 bases). The CDR3 sequence is 11 residues long. V lost 8 bases and J lost 9, with 11 bases in between. Germline V CDR1 and CDR2: MNHEY, SMNVEV (reference sequence). The CDR3 DNA is TGTGCCAGCGCGGGGGTGGGGCCCCAGCATTTT. Its protein product is CASAGVGPQHF.

This chain connects TRBV4-1 to TRBJ2-7, with 14 nucleotides matching TRBD2. V dropped 3 bases and J dropped 7; count of bases not matched to a gene: 5. The CDR3 runs 15 residues. The germline V gene has CDR1 MGHRA and CDR2 YSYEKL. Here the CDR3 DNA reads TGCGCCAGCAGCCAGGGACTAGCGGGAGCGTGGGAGCAGTACTTC. Translated: CASSQGLAGAWEQYF.

The rearrangement joins TRBV6-5 to TRBJ2-7, with TRBD1 matching 12 bases. J gave up 5 bases and V 6 bases, and 2 bases lay outside the gene matches. The CDR3 consists of 13 residues. Germline values: CDR1 MNHEY, CDR2 SVGAGI. The CDR3 nucleotides are TGTGCCAGCAGGGGGACAGGGGGCAACGAGCAGTACTTC. It codes for CASRGTGGNEQYF.

The chain combines TRBV5-1 with TRBJ2-1; weak D call: TRBD2 (6 bases). Trimming took off 3 bases at V and 7 bases at J, with 23 bases between the two ends. The CDR3 spans 17 residues. CDR1 SGHRS and CDR2 YFSETQ come from the germline V gene. The CDR3 spells CASSSLSPGLSSNEQFF. The CDR3 DNA is TGCGCCAGCAGCTCCCTATCGCCGGGACTGAGTTCTAATGAGCAGTTCTTC.

This clone appeared a single time. J is TRBJ2-2 and V is TRBV18, with 11 nucleotides matching TRBD2. The germline V gene encodes CDR1 KGHSH and CDR2 LQKENI. V trimming: 0 bases; J trimming: 4 bases; junction bases outside the gene matches: 1. This CDR3 is built from 16 residues. CDR3 sequence reads: CASSPPGLAGTGELFF. CDR3 sequence (DNA): TGTGCCAGCTCACCACCCGGACTAGCGGGCACCGGGGAGCTGTTTTTT.

The DNA of the CDR3 is TGTGCCAGCAGTTCTGGAGGGGACTACGGTAATGAAAAACTGTTTTTT. This sequence encodes CASSSGGDYGNEKLFF. The chain recombines TRBV6-2 or TRBV6-3 with TRBJ1-4, with D possibly being TRBD1 (5 bases). The V gene lost 4 bases and the J gene lost 4 bases, with 16 bases spanning the gap. Germline loops: CDR1 MNHEY, CDR2 SVGEGT. The length of the CDR3 is 16 residues.

V is TRBV5-6 and J is TRBJ2-5; TRBD1 agrees at 12 bases. This CDR3 is built from 15 residues. CDR1 is SGHDT and CDR2 is YYEEEE in the germline V gene. V lost 3 bases, J lost 5 bases, and 5 bases stayed unmatched. The CDR3 region is CASSSGTGGGETQYF. In nucleotides, the CDR3 is TGTGCCAGCAGCTCCGGGACAGGGGGCGGCGAGACCCAGTACTTC.

The sample holds a few counts of this clone. CDR3 sequence: CASSHPDRNYGYTF. The CDR3 DNA reads TGTGCCAGCAGCCATCCCGACAGAAACTATGGCTACACCTTC. This chain joins TRBV3-1 (or the pseudogene TRBV3-2) and TRBJ1-2; a possible D gene is TRBD1 (5 bases). CDR1 and CDR2 (germline): LGHDT, YNNKEL (reference sequence). V shed 3 bases and J shed 2 bases, with 10 bases lying between them. The CDR3 is 14 amino acids.